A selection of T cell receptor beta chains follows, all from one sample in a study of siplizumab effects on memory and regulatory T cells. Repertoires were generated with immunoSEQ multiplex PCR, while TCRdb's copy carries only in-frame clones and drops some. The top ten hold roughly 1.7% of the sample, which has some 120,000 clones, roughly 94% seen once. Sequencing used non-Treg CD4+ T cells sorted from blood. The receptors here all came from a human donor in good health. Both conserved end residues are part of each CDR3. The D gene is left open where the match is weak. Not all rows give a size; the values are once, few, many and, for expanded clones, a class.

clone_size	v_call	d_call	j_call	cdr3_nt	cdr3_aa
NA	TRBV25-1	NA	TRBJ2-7	TGTGCCAGCAGTGCCTCGAACCCCGGGACAAAGGGCGAGCAGTACTTC	CASSASNPGTKGEQYF
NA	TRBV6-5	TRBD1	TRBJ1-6	TGTGCCAGCACAAGGACAGGGTCTGGCTCACCCCTCCACTTT	CASTRTGSGSPLHF
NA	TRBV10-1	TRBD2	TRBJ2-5	TGCGCCAGCGTTCCGGGACTAGCGGGAGGCTCCCAAGAGACCCAGTACTTC	CASVPGLAGGSQETQYF
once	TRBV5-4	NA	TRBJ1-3	TGTGCCAGCTCTAAGAACTCTGGAAACACCATATATTTT	CASSKNSGNTIYF
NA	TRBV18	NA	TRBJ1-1	TGTGCCAGCTCACCAATGGTGGGCCTGAACACTGAAGCTTTCTTT	CASSPMVGLNTEAFF
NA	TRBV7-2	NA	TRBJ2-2	TGTGCCAGCAGCTTACAGTCAGGGGTCGGGGAGCTGTTTTTT	CASSLQSGVGELFF
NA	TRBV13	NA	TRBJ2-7	TGTGCCAGCAGCTTAGATACTCGGACAACGGTATACGAGCAGTACTTC	CASSLDTRTTVYEQYF
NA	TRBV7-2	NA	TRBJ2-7	TGTGCCAGCAGCGTAGGCCGCCGGGGTTACGAGCAGTACTTC	CASSVGRRGYEQYF
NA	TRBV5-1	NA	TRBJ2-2	TGCGCCAGCAGCTTGGGGAACACCGGGGAGCTGTTTTTT	CASSLGNTGELFF
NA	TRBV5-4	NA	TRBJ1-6	TGTGCCAGCAGCTTGATGGGTTTTAATTCACCCCTCCACTTT	CASSLMGFNSPLHF
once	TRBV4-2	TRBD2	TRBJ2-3	TGTGCCAGCAGCCAAATCGCTAGCGGGAGGGAGGGTGGAAGAGATACGCAGTATTTT	CASSQIASGREGGRDTQYF
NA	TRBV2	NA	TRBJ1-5	TGTGCCAGCAGAAACACAGGGTCCAATCAGCCCCAGCATTTT	CASRNTGSNQPQHF
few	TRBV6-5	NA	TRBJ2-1	TGTGCCAGCAGTTACGCTAATACAGGGAACAATGAGCAGTTCTTC	CASSYANTGNNEQFF
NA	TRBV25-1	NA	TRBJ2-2	TGTGCCAGTCACCGAGACGGGGGTTCCGGGGAGCTGTTTTTT	CASHRDGGSGELFF
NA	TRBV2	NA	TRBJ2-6	TGTGCCAGCAGTGTGGGCGCGTGGTCTTCTGGGGCCAACGTCCTGACTTTC	CASSVGAWSSGANVLTF
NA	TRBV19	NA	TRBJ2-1	TGTGCCAGCAAACCGGAGCGGGTCTCCTACAATGAGCAGTTCTTC	CASKPERVSYNEQFF